Shown below are 10 T cell receptor beta chains from a single sample sequenced in a study of metastatic and nonmetastatic thyroid tumors. There were no patients who had received any treatment before thyroid surgery. Using MiXCR, TCRdb re-called clones from the PCR reads. The sample has some 23,000 clones, less than 25% seen once. The sequenced sample consisted of tumor tissue. The receptors were sampled from a female donor with papillary thyroid cancer or a benign thyroid nodule (not recorded which). Some clones in this sample may be carry-over from other donors' samples.

This sequence joins TRBV7-2 and TRBJ2-4; D possibly corresponds to TRBD1 (5 bases). CDR3 length: 12 residues. Trimming shortened V by 4 bases and J by 9 bases, and 10 bases separated the two germline ends. Germline CDR1 and CDR2: SGHTA and FQGNSA. CDR3 residues: CASSSYQGIQYF. CDR3 DNA: TGTGCCAGCAGCTCTTATCAGGGCATTCAGTACTTC.

The genes are TRBV4-3 and TRBJ2-1; 8 nucleotides match TRBD1. Germline assignment: CDR1 LGHNA and CDR2 YSLEER. V dropped 1 base and J dropped 4; count of bases not matched to a gene: 3. The CDR3 spans 15 residues. The CDR3 coding sequence is TGCGCCAGCAGCCAAGGGACAGGGCATTACAATGAGCAGTTCTTC. It translates to CASSQGTGHYNEQFF.

This clone has at least ten counts. The V call is TRBV5-6, the J call TRBJ1-2; no firm D call. Germline V gives CDR1 SGHDT, CDR2 YYEEEE. Trimming stripped 0 bases from V and 4 bases from J, with 10 bases between. The CDR3 is made up of 14 amino acids. The CDR3 region is CASSLDDNSYGYTF. The CDR3 DNA reads as TGTGCCAGCAGCTTGGACGACAACTCCTATGGCTACACCTTC.

V is TRBV10-2 and J is TRBJ2-5, with D maybe TRBD2 (5 bases). Germline V gene sequence: CDR1 WSHSY, CDR2 SAAADI. The CDR3 is 13 amino acids. V was pared by 2 bases and J by 4 bases, with 8 bases between. The CDR3 nucleotides are TGCGCCAGCAGTGAGCAAGGAGGAGAGACCCAGTACTTC. Translated: CASSEQGGETQYF.

This chain joins TRBV2 and TRBJ1-1; D is possibly TRBD1 (6 bases). This CDR3 has 15 residues. Germline V gives CDR1 SNHLY, CDR2 FYNNEI. V lost 6 bases to trimming and J lost 1 base, with 15 bases between them. CDR3 in amino acids: CASSGGRVSNTEAFF. In nucleotides, the CDR3 is TGTGCCAGCAGCGGGGGCAGGGTATCGAACACTGAAGCTTTCTTT.

The chain employs TRBV20-1 and TRBJ2-7; TRBD1 aligns across 12 bases. The CDR3 covers 14 residues. Trimming removed 5 bases from V and 4 bases from J; junction bases left unmatched: 6. Germline assignment: CDR1 DFQATT and CDR2 SNEGSKA (reference sequence). The CDR3 protein is CSAQGDRGRYEQYF. Written as DNA, the CDR3 is TGCAGTGCTCAAGGGGACAGGGGGCGTTACGAGCAGTACTTC.

The V gene is TRBV28, the J gene TRBJ1-1; TRBD1 matches at 10 bases. This CDR3 spans 17 amino acids. With 3 bases clipped from V and 4 bases from J, the junction kept 11 bases outside the gene matches. Germline V gene lookup returns CDR1 MDHEN and CDR2 SYDVKM. CDR3: CASSFLWQGQGTTEAFF. The CDR3 DNA reads as TGTGCCAGCAGTTTTCTCTGGCAGGGACAGGGGACCACTGAAGCTTTCTTT.

This clone has only one observation. The chain is built from TRBV30 and TRBJ1-1, with D unclear. The CDR3 has 12 amino acids. The V gene's germline CDR1 is GTSNPN and CDR2 SVGIG (reference sequence). V lost 4 bases, J lost 4 bases, and 10 bases lay in between. CDR3 in DNA: TGTGCCTGGACCAGTGGGTTCACTGAAGCTTTCTTT. Translating gives CAWTSGFTEAFF.

This clone was picked up a small number of times. The chain recombines TRBV28 with TRBJ1-2, with a possible D match to TRBD1 (5 bases). Germline assignment: CDR1 MDHEN and CDR2 SYDVKM. The CDR3 runs to 14 residues. Trimming left V 8 bases short and J 7 bases short, with 20 bases between. This chain's CDR3 is CASFGLPGNRGYTF. CDR3 bases: TGTGCCAGCTTTGGGTTACCAGGGAATCGTGGCTACACCTTC.

The rearrangement links TRBV5-4 to TRBJ2-5; a weak D match, TRBD2 (5 bases). The CDR3 spans 13 residues. V shed 4 bases and J shed 9 bases, with 16 bases lying between them. CDR1 and CDR2 from the germline V gene are SGHNT and YYREEE (reference sequence). The CDR3 here is CASSPLAADPQYF. DNA of the CDR3: TGTGCCAGCAGCCCGTTAGCAGCGGATCCCCAGTACTTC.